These T cell receptor beta chains were read from a single sample in a study of blood T cells in healthy people across ages. MiXCR, run by TCRdb on the 5' RACE reads, gives a single entry per CDR3 protein. Seen here are around 1,500,000 distinct CDR3 sequences, 42% observed once, and the top ten hold 7.9%. The material sequenced was blood. The origin of the receptors is a woman aged 18-29 years in good health. Each CDR3 is given with its conserved first and last residue. D genes are given only for firm matches. Expanded clones are given a class, and other clones once, few, many or no size at all.

>few|TRBV28|TRBJ2-7|NA
CASTSPREQYF
TGTGCCAGCACCTCCCCCCGCGAGCAGTACTTC
>few|TRBV5-5|TRBJ2-1|TRBD1
CASSLVTWDRGSNEQFF
TGTGCCAGCAGCCTCGTAACATGGGACAGGGGAAGCAATGAGCAGTTCTTC
>few|TRBV5-1|TRBJ2-3|NA
CASSTIEPTDTQYF
TGCGCCAGCAGCACGATTGAACCCACAGATACGCAGTATTTT
>few|TRBV7-2|TRBJ2-3|TRBD2
CASSLGPGLAGLTDTQYF
TGTGCCAGCAGCTTGGGACCGGGACTAGCGGGACTCACAGATACGCAGTATTTT
>NA|TRBV12-3/TRBV12-4|TRBJ1-2|NA
CASSRSVGDSYGYTF
TGTGCCAGCTCGCGTAGTGTGGGGGATTCGTATGGCTACACCTTC
>many|TRBV6-5|TRBJ2-3|NA
CASRTSTDTQYF
TGTGCCAGCAGGACTAGCACAGATACGCAGTATTTT
>NA|TRBV24-1|TRBJ2-1|NA
CATSVGGAGNEQFF
TGTGCCACCAGTGTCGGCGGGGCGGGTAATGAGCAGTTCTTC
>few|TRBV5-1|TRBJ2-6|NA
CASSLLSGETGANVLTF
TGCGCCAGCAGCTTGTTATCAGGGGAAACTGGGGCCAACGTCCTGACTTTC
>few|TRBV2|TRBJ2-7|TRBD1
CASSEGDRGYEQYF
TGTGCCAGCAGTGAAGGGGACAGGGGCTACGAGCAGTACTTC
>NA|TRBV6-1|TRBJ2-6|NA
CASKLRDGQIYGANVLTF
TGTGCCAGCAAACTCCGGGACGGTCAAATATATGGGGCCAACGTCCTGACTTTC
>NA|TRBV6-1|TRBJ2-3|TRBD2
CASRGGLAGGSTDTQYF
TGTGCCAGCAGGGGGGGACTAGCGGGGGGAAGTACAGATACGCAGTATTTT
>NA|TRBV4-2|TRBJ2-5|TRBD2
CASSQDRLAGRGTQYF
TGTGCCAGCAGCCAAGATCGCCTAGCGGGAAGGGGGACCCAGTACTTC
>NA|TRBV6-5|TRBJ2-3|TRBD2
CASPLVASGIVTQYF
TGTGCCAGCCCACTTGTCGCTAGCGGTATCGTGACGCAGTATTTT
>NA|TRBV6-5|TRBJ2-7|NA
CAGSRANRVEQYF
TGTGCCGGCAGCAGGGCGAACAGGGTTGAGCAGTACTTC
>NA|TRBV20-1|TRBJ2-1|NA
CSALGLGATSSYNEQFF
TGCAGTGCCCTGGGTTTAGGGGCAACTAGCTCCTACAATGAGCAGTTCTTC
>NA|TRBV5-1|TRBJ1-1|TRBD1
CASSYRDRAEEAFF
TGCGCCAGCAGCTACCGGGACAGGGCGGAGGAAGCTTTCTTT
>few|TRBV11-2|TRBJ2-3|NA
CASQRGDTQYF
TGTGCCAGCCAACGGGGGGATACGCAGTATTTT
>NA|TRBV20-1|TRBJ2-7|NA
CSDSREQYF
TGCAGTGATAGCCGCGAGCAGTACTTC
>NA|TRBV29-1|TRBJ2-7|NA
CSVEDVGFYEQYF
TGCAGCGTTGAAGATGTGGGCTTCTACGAGCAGTACTTC
>NA|TRBV18|TRBJ1-2|NA
CASSPQRAEVYGYTF
TGTGCCAGCTCACCACAGAGGGCAGAGGTCTATGGCTACACCTTC
>many|TRBV7-2|TRBJ2-5|NA
CASSSMIRETQYF
TGTGCCAGCAGCTCAATGATCCGGGAGACCCAGTACTTC
>NA|TRBV2|TRBJ1-5|TRBD1
CASSLDRGVNQPQHF
TGTGCCAGCAGCCTGGACAGGGGCGTCAATCAGCCCCAGCATTTT
>few|TRBV27|TRBJ1-1|TRBD1
CASSSRPGTVNTEAFF
TGTGCCAGCAGTTCCCGACCCGGGACAGTGAACACTGAAGCTTTCTTT
>NA|TRBV29-1|TRBJ1-1|TRBD1
CSVEDWTGGDTEAFF
TGCAGCGTTGAAGATTGGACAGGGGGGGACACTGAAGCTTTCTTT
>NA|TRBV20-1|TRBJ2-5|TRBD2
CSAILLGGILQETQYF
TGCAGTGCCATTCTCTTGGGGGGGATCCTGCAAGAGACCCAGTACTTC
>NA|TRBV9|TRBJ2-7|NA
CASSVEVSSYNEQYF
TGTGCCAGCAGCGTAGAGGTTAGCTCCTACAATGAGCAGTACTTC
>NA|TRBV20-1|TRBJ2-1|TRBD1
CSAWGQNNKQFF
TGCAGTGCCTGGGGACAGAACAATAAGCAGTTCTTC
>few|TRBV12-3/TRBV12-4|TRBJ1-1|NA
CASSLASGRLNTEAFF
TGTGCCAGCAGTTTAGCGTCCGGACGGCTGAACACTGAAGCTTTCTTT
>few|TRBV20-1|TRBJ2-7|TRBD2
CSARDRLAHYEQYF
TGCAGTGCTAGGGACCGACTAGCGCACTACGAGCAGTACTTC
>few|TRBV12-3/TRBV12-4|TRBJ2-1|NA
CASRALDEQFF
TGTGCCAGCAGGGCCCTAGATGAGCAGTTCTTC
>NA|TRBV12-3/TRBV12-4|TRBJ1-1|NA
CASSLGSGGKSDTEAFF
TGTGCCAGCAGTTTAGGGAGTGGGGGGAAATCGGACACTGAAGCTTTCTTT
>NA|TRBV6-1|TRBJ1-2|NA
CASMRDENGYTF
TGTGCCAGCATGAGGGATGAGAATGGCTACACCTTC
>NA|TRBV4-1|TRBJ1-1|TRBD1
CASSQRQGAGDTEAFF
TGCGCCAGCAGCCAACGACAGGGGGCGGGGGACACTGAAGCTTTCTTT
>NA|TRBV27|TRBJ1-2|TRBD1
CASSLYYTGGSYGYTF
TGTGCCAGCAGTTTATACTACACAGGGGGCTCCTATGGCTACACCTTC
>NA|TRBV11-2|TRBJ2-5|NA
CASSLSEGPYNEQYF
TGTGCCAGCAGCTTATCAGAGGGGCCCTACAATGAGCAGTACTTC
>NA|TRBV11-1|TRBJ2-3|TRBD2
CASEPQREASDTQYF
TGTGCCAGCGAACCACAACGGGAGGCGAGTGATACGCAGTATTTT
>NA|TRBV29-1|TRBJ2-1|TRBD2
CSVEGLAVLGNEQFF
TGCAGCGTTGAGGGACTAGCGGTTTTAGGCAATGAGCAGTTCTTC
>NA|TRBV7-9|TRBJ1-6|NA
CASSSENSPLHF
TGTGCCAGCAGCTCGGAGAATTCACCCCTCCACTTT
>NA|TRBV2|TRBJ2-7|TRBD2
CASRGGLVPYEQYF
TGTGCCAGCCGGGGGGGACTAGTCCCCTACGAGCAGTACTTC
>NA|TRBV3-1|TRBJ2-3|NA
CASSQDLAYTETQYF
TGTGCCAGCAGCCAAGATCTGGCCTACACAGAGACGCAGTATTTT
>NA|TRBV28|TRBJ2-7|NA
CASSLSRRDLSYEQYF
TGTGCCAGCAGTTTATCCCGACGGGACTTGAGCTACGAGCAGTACTTC
>NA|TRBV2|TRBJ2-1|TRBD2
CASSGSFDNEQFF
TGTGCCAGTAGCGGGAGCTTCGACAATGAGCAGTTCTTC
>NA|TRBV6-1|TRBJ2-7|NA
CASSEAGDQAFYEQYF
TGTGCCAGCAGTGAAGCTGGGGACCAGGCCTTCTACGAGCAGTACTTC
>once|TRBV20-1|TRBJ2-3|TRBD2
CSADSGGNTDTQYF
TGCAGTGCCGATAGCGGGGGTAACACAGATACGCAGTATTTT
>NA|TRBV30|TRBJ2-2|NA
CAWREPGRTNTGELFF
TGTGCCTGGAGAGAACCGGGACGCACTAACACCGGGGAGCTGTTTTTT
>few|TRBV7-9|TRBJ2-3|TRBD2
CASNPPRRTSGGAGLDTQYF
TGTGCCAGCAACCCTCCGCGGAGGACTAGCGGGGGGGCCGGATTAGATACGCAGTATTTT
>few|TRBV6-6|TRBJ2-5|NA
CASSYGQLFQETQYF
TGTGCCAGCAGTTACGGTCAGCTATTCCAAGAGACCCAGTACTTC
>few|TRBV6-2/TRBV6-3|TRBJ2-7|TRBD2
CASSYQAGGRNEQYF
TGTGCCAGCAGTTACCAAGCGGGAGGGCGGAATGAGCAGTACTTC